This T cell receptor (beta chain) was sequenced in a study of cytomegalovirus exposure and HLA in healthy donors. Study results and caveats: Apparent HLA restriction characterized most CMV-associated TCR beta chains in a later analysis.

60 Vbeta and 13 Jbeta primers were used in PCR. The method was immunoSEQ multiplex PCR; TCRdb's version includes in-frame clones alone and lacks a portion of them. The sample has 95,000 to 110,000 clones; the top ten hold about 3%. As to this clone: Its antigen is unidentified.

CDR3 size: 17 residues. V lost 8 bases, J lost 1 base, and 23 bases lay in between. Germline V gene data show CDR1 as MRHNA and CDR2 as SNTAGT. The TCR was taken from a man aged 35 to 55 in good health and CMV-seronegative. V usage is TRBV6-4 and J usage is TRBJ1-2, with D possibly matching TRBD1 (6 bases). Sequenced material: PBMCs. Here the CDR3 DNA reads TGTGCCAGCGCACGGGAAGCGCGGGGGGCCTATAACTATGGCTACACCTTC. Amino acids: CASAREARGAYNYGYTF.